This T cell receptor (beta chain) was sequenced for a study of a mutant IDH1 vaccine in newly diagnosed glioma. Generated by immunoSEQ multiplex PCR, the TCRdb table keeps only in-frame clones and is missing some. The sample consists of about 58,000 clones, roughly four fifths of them appearing once. Time point meaning: week 5, during vaccination. The content of each vaccine dose was 300 ug of mutant IDH1 20-mer peptide, and topical imiquimod accompanied it. Note on this clone: Its specificity is not known.

Germline V gives CDR1 ENHRY, CDR2 SYGVKD. The V end lost 10 bases, the J end lost 0 bases, and 6 bases lay between the germline ends. The CDR3 consists of 12 residues. Sequencing used PBMCs, obtained from a glioma patient whose treatment included an IDH1 peptide vaccine. This chain joins TRBV10-3 and TRBJ1-4; D unresolved. This receptor was identified in a woman between 50 and 59 years old with glioma. The CDR3 DNA sequence: TGTGCCACCCGCGCAACTAATGAAAAACTGTTTTTT. This codes for CATRATNEKLFF.